This TCR beta chain is drawn from a study of chemoradiotherapy in HPV16-positive cancers. Study context: Candidate HPV-specific T-cell clones and common TCR motifs came from functional assays in a couple of HPV16-positive patients. Broader study findings: In HPV16-positive patients, HPV-responsive T-cell expansion tracked better recurrence-free survival. Candidate HPV-specific clones and E7-related TCR motifs grew in tumor during treatment.

This CDR3 has 15 amino acids. Per germline, CDR1 MNHNY and CDR2 SVGAGI (reference sequence). V lost 4 bases and J 8 bases, leaving 17 bases between the germline ends. Over chemoradiotherapy, repertoires were sampled more than once. Method: immunoSEQ multiplex PCR; TCRdb's copy keeps in-frame clones and lacks some. The data contain about 53,000 clones, roughly nine tenths of them singletons. On this clone itself: As yet, its antigen is unknown.

The sequence was collected from a human donor with HPV-associated anogenital cancer. The chain recombines TRBV6-6 with TRBJ1-4; D remains unclear. The sample consisted of blood, taken from a patient who underwent chemoradiotherapy. DNA for the CDR3: TGTGCCAGCAGTTCGGGCCCCTGGAAGGGAGAAAAACTGTTTTTT. Its translation: CASSSGPWKGEKLFF.